The clone carrying this T cell receptor (beta chain) has ten or more counts. The sample belongs to a study of early T cells in non-severe SARS-CoV-2 infection. TCRdb analysed the 5' RACE reads with MiXCR anew, one entry per CDR3 protein. The data hold 30,000 or so distinct CDR3 sequences, with 5% to 5.5% observed a single time. The J segment lost 4 bases and the V segment lost 5 bases, leaving 6 bases of the junction unmatched. CDR3 length equals 14 residues. The TCR was taken from an adult who was a healthcare worker with PCR-confirmed SARS-CoV-2 infection or an uninfected control (not recorded which). The chain is built from TRBV12-3 or TRBV12-4 and TRBJ2-5, with 8 bases lining up with TRBD2. The sequencing sample was made of whole blood. The CDR3 coding sequence is TGTGCCAGCAGTCCCGGGGGGGGGTCAGAGACCCAGTACTTC. Translated, it gives CASSPGGGSETQYF.